The clone carrying this TCR beta chain has more than one count but fewer than ten. The sample belongs to a study of blood T cell repertoires in COVID-19. Study as a whole: There were acute and convalescent COVID-19 samples, and they came from the United States, Italy and Spain. PBMCs, B-cell-depleted T cells, or T cells provided the cDNA or gDNA that made up the material.

The CDR3 extends over 16 amino acids. CDR1 KGHDR and CDR2 SFDVKD come from the germline V gene. Trimming removed 4 bases from V and 3 bases from J; junction bases left unmatched: 5. Original processing methods: Estimates of nucleated cell counts were drawn from the amplification of reference gene primers. Sequencing used immunoSEQ multiplex PCR; TCRdb keeps in-frame clones, though not all of them. The V and J calls and clone size come from that table; D and trimming were worked out from the DNA. The repertoire holds approximately 110,000 clones, less than 85% seen once, with 0.86% in the top ten. The J gene is TRBJ2-2, the V gene TRBV24-1; 9 nucleotides agree with TRBD1. Material for sequencing was peripheral blood. The sequence derives from a human donor with acute or convalescent COVID-19. The donor label of this sample is uncertain. The CDR3 coding sequence is TGTGCCACCAGTGACCGCTGGACAGGGGACACCGGGGAGCTGTTTTTT. Residues: CATSDRWTGDTGELFF.